This T cell receptor beta chain emerged from a study of blood T cell repertoires in COVID-19. Overall study: The United States, Italy and Spain supplied acute and convalescent COVID-19 samples. The cDNA or gDNA used as material had been derived from T cells, B-cell-depleted T cells, or PBMCs.

Germline V gene sequence: CDR1 MDHEN, CDR2 SYDVKM. CDR3 length: 17 amino acids. Trimming at V came to 1 base and at J to 6 bases, leaving 12 bases not matched to a gene. Study processing details: From reference gene primer amplification, estimates of nucleated cell counts were derived. Generated by immunoSEQ multiplex PCR, the TCRdb table keeps only in-frame clones and is missing some. V and J calls and clone size are given by that table; D and trimming were obtained from the DNA. The repertoire consists of roughly 74,000 clones, with roughly 84% occurring once and the leading ten covering roughly 2.6%.

The chain employs TRBV28 and TRBJ1-1, with TRBD1 matching 9 bases. Sequenced material: peripheral blood. The sequence was collected from a man aged 65-85 years with active or convalescent COVID-19. CDR3 region: CASSLSWGGTGTSEAFF. CDR3 nucleotides: TGTGCCAGCAGTTTATCTTGGGGTGGGACAGGGACTTCTGAAGCTTTCTTT.